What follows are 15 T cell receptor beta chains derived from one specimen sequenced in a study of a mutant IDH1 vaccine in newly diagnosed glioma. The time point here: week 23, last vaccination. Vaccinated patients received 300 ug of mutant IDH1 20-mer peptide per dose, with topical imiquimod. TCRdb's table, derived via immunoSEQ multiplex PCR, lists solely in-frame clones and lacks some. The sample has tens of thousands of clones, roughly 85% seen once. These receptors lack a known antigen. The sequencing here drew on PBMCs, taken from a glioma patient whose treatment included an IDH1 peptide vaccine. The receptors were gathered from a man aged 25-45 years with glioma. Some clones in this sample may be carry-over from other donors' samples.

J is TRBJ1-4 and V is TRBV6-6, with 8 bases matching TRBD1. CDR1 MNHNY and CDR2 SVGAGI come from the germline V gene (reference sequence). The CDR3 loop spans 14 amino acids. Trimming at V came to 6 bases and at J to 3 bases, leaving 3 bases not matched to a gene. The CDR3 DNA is TGTGCCAGCAGGGACAGGGCGTCTAATGAAAAACTGTTTTTT. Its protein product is CASRDRASNEKLFF.

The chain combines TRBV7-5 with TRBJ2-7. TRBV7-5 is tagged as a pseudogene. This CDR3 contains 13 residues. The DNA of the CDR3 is TGTGTCAGAAGCCGCCCGGAACCCCACGAGCAGTACTTC. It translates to CVRSRPEPHEQYF.

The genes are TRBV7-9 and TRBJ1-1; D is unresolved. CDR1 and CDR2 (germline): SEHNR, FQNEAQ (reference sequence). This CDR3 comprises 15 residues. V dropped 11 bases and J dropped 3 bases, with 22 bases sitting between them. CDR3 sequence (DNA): TGTGCCGGTTACGGGGTCCCCCTATCGGACACTGAAGCTTTCTTT. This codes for CAGYGVPLSDTEAFF.

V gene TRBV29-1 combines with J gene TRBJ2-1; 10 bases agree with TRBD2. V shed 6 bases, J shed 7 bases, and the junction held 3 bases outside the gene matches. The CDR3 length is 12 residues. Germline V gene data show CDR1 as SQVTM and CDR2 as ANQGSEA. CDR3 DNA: TGCAGCGTGCCGACTAGCGGGAATGAGCAGTTCTTC. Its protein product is CSVPTSGNEQFF.

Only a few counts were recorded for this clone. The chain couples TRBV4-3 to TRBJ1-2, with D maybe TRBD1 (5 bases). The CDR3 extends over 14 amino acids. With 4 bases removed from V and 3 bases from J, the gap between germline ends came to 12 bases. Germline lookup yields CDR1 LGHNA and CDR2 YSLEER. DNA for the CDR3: TGCGCCAGCAGCCCCGGGCCAGGGTACTATGGCTACACCTTC. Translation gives CASSPGPGYYGYTF.

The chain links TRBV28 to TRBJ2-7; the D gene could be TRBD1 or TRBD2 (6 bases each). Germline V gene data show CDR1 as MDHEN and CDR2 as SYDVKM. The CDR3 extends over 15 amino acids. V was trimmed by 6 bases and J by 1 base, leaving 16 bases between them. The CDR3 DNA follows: TGTGCCAGCAGAAGGGTTGAGGGGGGATCCTACGAGCAGTACTTC. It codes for CASRRVEGGSYEQYF.

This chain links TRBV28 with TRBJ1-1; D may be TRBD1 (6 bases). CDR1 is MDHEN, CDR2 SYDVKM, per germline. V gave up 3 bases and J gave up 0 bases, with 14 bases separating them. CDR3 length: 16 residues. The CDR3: CASSFRQGQMNTEAFF. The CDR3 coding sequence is TGTGCCAGCAGTTTCCGGCAGGGGCAAATGAACACTGAAGCTTTCTTT.

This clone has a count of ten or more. Written as DNA, the CDR3 is TGTGCCAGCTCACTGAGACAAAACACTGAAGCTTTCTTT. Its translation: CASSLRQNTEAFF. V usage is TRBV18 and J usage is TRBJ1-1; the D is unclear. The CDR3 runs 13 residues. Per the germline V gene, CDR1 is KGHSH and CDR2 is LQKENI. Trimming removed 4 bases from V and 2 bases from J, with 8 bases in between. Looking up the rest from reference TRBV18 and TRBJ1-1 gives the full variable domain: NAGVMQNPRHLVRRRGQEARLRCSPMKGHSHVYWYRQLPEEGLKFMVYLQKENIIDESGMPKERFSAEFPKEGPSILRIQQVVRGDSAAYFCASSLRQNTEAFFGQGTRLTVV.

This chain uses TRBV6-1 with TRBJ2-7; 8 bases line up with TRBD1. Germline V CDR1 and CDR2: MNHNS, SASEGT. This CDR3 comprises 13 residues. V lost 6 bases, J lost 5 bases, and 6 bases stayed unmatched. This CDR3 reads CASSEGQVHEQYF. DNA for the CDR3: TGTGCCAGCAGCGAGGGACAGGTCCACGAGCAGTACTTC.

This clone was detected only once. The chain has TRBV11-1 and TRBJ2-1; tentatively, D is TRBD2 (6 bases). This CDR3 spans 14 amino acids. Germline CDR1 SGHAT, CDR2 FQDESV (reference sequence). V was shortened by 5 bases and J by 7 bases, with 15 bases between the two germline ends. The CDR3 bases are TGTGCCAGCAGCCCACGGATAGCGGCAAATGAGCAGTTCTTC. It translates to CASSPRIAANEQFF.

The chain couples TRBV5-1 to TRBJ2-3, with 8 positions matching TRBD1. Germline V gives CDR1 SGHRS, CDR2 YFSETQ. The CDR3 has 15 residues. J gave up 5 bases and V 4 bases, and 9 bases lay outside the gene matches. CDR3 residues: CASSPGQAPGDTQYF. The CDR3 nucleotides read TGCGCCAGCAGCCCGGGACAGGCCCCTGGAGATACGCAGTATTTT.

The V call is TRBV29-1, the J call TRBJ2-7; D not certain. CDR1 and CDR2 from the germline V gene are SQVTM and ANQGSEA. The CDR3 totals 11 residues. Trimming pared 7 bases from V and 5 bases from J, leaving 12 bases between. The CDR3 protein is CSGKHGDEQYF. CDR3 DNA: TGCAGCGGAAAACATGGGGACGAGCAGTACTTC.

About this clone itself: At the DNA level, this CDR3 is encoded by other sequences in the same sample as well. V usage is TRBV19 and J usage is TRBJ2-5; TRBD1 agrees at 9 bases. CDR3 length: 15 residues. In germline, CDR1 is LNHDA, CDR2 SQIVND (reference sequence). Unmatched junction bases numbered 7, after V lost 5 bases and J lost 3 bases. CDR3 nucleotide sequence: TGTGCCAGTAGTCTTACGGGGACAGGGAAAGAGACCCAGTACTTC. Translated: CASSLTGTGKETQYF.

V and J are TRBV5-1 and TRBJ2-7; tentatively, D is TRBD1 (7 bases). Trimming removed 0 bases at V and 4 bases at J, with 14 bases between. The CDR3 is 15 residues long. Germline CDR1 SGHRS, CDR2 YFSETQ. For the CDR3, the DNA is TGCGCCAGCAGCTTGGTAGGGGGCAGCGGGTACGAGCAGTACTTC. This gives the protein CASSLVGGSGYEQYF.

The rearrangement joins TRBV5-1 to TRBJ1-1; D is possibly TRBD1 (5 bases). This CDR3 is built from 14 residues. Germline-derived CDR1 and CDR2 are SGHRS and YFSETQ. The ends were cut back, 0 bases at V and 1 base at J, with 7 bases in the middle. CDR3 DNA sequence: TGCGCCAGCAGCTTGGCCGGGGCGAACACTGAAGCTTTCTTT. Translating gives CASSLAGANTEAFF.